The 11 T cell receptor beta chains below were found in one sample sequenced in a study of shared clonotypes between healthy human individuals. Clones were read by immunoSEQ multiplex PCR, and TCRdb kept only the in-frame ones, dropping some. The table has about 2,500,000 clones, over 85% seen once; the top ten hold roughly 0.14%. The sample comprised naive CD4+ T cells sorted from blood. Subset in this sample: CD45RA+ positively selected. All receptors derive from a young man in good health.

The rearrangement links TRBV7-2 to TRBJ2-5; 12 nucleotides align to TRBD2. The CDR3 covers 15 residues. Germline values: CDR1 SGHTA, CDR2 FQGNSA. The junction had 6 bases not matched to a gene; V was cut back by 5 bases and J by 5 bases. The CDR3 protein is CASSAMTSGSETQYF. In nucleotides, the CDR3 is TGTGCCAGCAGCGCCATGACTAGCGGGAGTGAGACCCAGTACTTC.

CDR3 sequence (DNA): TGCGCCAGCAGCCAAAATAGTGGAGAGAAACTGTTTTTT. This sequence encodes CASSQNSGEKLFF. This rearrangement joins TRBV4-3 to TRBJ1-4; D remains unclear. V dropped 2 bases and J dropped 11 bases, with 12 bases sitting between them. The CDR3 extends over 13 amino acids. Per germline, CDR1 LGHNA and CDR2 YSLEER.

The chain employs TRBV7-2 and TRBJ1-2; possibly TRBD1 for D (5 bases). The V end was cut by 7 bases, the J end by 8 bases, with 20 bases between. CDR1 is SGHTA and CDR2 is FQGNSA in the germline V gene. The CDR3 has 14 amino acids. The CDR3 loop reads CASTSGAFGKGYTF. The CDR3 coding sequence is TGTGCCAGCACCTCTGGGGCCTTCGGCAAGGGCTACACCTTC.

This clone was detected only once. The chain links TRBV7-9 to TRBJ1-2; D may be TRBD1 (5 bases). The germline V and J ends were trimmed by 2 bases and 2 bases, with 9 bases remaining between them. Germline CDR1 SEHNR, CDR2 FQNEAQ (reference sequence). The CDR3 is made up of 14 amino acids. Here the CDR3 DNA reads TGTGCCAGCAGCTTAATTGCAGGGAACTATGGCTACACCTTC. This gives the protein CASSLIAGNYGYTF.

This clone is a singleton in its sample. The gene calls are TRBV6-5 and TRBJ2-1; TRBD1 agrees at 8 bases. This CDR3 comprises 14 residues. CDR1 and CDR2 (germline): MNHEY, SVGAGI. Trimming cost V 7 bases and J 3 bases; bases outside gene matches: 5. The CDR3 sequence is CASTKGTGYNEQFF. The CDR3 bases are TGTGCCAGCACCAAGGGGACAGGCTACAATGAGCAGTTCTTC.

The CDR3 bases are TGCGCCAGCAGCGGGGATAGACACAATGAGCAGTTCTTC. This translates into CASSGDRHNEQFF. This chain connects TRBV5-1 to TRBJ2-1; D is ambiguous. The CDR3 covers 13 residues. Trimming cost V 4 bases and J 5 bases, with 10 bases left between them. CDR1 and CDR2 from the germline V gene are SGHRS and YFSETQ.

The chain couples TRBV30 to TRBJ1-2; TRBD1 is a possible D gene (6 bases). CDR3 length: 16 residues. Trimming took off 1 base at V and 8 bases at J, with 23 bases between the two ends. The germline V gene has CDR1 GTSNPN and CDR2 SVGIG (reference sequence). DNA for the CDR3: TGTGCCTGGAGTGCACAGAGGGGGTGGGGGGCCCACGGCTACACCTTC. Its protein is CAWSAQRGWGAHGYTF.

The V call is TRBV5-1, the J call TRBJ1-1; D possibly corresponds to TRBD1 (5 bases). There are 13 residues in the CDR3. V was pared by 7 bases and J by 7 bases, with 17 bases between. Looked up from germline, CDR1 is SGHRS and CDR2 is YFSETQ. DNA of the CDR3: TGCGCCAGCGGCCACTCTACGGGGGTTGAAGCTTTCTTT. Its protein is CASGHSTGVEAFF.

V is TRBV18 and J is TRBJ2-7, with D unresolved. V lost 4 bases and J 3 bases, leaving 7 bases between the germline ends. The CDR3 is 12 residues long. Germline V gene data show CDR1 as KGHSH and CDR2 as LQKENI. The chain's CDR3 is CASSRSGYEQYF. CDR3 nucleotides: TGTGCCAGCTCACGAAGTGGCTACGAGCAGTACTTC.

CDR3 sequence (DNA): TGCGCCAGCAGCCAAGAGGGGACAGGGCTAATTGAAAAACTGTTTTTT. It translates to CASSQEGTGLIEKLFF. The J gene is TRBJ1-4, the V gene TRBV4-3, with 9 bases aligning to TRBD1. V shed 0 bases and J 7 bases; nucleotides not matched to a gene: 6. CDR3 length: 16 amino acids. Germline loops: CDR1 LGHNA, CDR2 YSLEER.

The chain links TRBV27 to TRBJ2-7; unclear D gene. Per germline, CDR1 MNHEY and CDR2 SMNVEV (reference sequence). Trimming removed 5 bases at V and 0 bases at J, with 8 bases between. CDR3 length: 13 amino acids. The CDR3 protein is CASSRPPSYEQYF. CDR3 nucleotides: TGTGCCAGCAGTCGGCCCCCCTCCTACGAGCAGTACTTC.